Below are 13 T cell receptor beta chains sequenced from a single sample in a study of radiation and T cells in renal cell carcinoma. Clones were sequenced by immunoSEQ multiplex PCR, and TCRdb holds only the in-frame ones, with some missing. The profile covers around 23,000 clones, with more than 50% appearing a single time and about a fifth taken by the ten largest. Treatment specified: treatment-naive control, cytoreductive nephrectomy. Sample: tumor tissue, taken from a patient whose treatment was nephrectomy without radiotherapy. All receptors derive from a human donor with renal cell carcinoma.

This clone was detected ten times or more. The CDR3 nucleotides are TGTGCCAGCAGTTACTCGTTTGGGGCCGAGACCCAGTACTTC. Amino acid sequence: CASSYSFGAETQYF. The V and J genes are TRBV6-5 and TRBJ2-5; perhaps TRBD1 as D (5 bases). This CDR3 has 14 amino acids. Germline V gene lookup returns CDR1 MNHEY and CDR2 SVGAGI. The V end was cut by 0 bases, the J end by 5 bases, with 10 bases between.

The chain carries TRBV21-1 and TRBJ1-2. TRBV21-1 is a documented pseudogene. This CDR3 contains 12 residues. DNA of the CDR3: TGTGCCAGCAGCAAAGGAGGGTCTGGCTACACCTTC. It codes for CASSKGGSGYTF.

The chain links TRBV7-2 to TRBJ2-7, with a possible D match to TRBD1 (6 bases). V lost 6 bases, J lost 2 bases, and 17 bases lay in between. Per the germline V gene, CDR1 is SGHTA and CDR2 is FQGNSA. This CDR3 spans 15 amino acids. CDR3 DNA sequence: TGTGCCAGCAGTCAAGGGGGAAAACAAACCTACGAGCAGTACTTC. Translated, it gives CASSQGGKQTYEQYF.

This clone was seen a handful of times. The chain carries TRBV2 and TRBJ1-2, with a possible D match to TRBD1 (5 bases). Trimming pared 10 bases from V and 8 bases from J, leaving 26 bases between. Germline-derived CDR1 and CDR2 are SNHLY and FYNNEI. The CDR3 spans 15 residues. In nucleotides, the CDR3 is TGTGCCACCAGCGAACTAAGGGTCGGGGCTGGCGGCTACACCTTC. Translation: CATSELRVGAGGYTF.

By share, this clone ranks as medium-sized. V is TRBV19 and J is TRBJ2-2; D remains unclear. Trimming shortened V by 6 bases and J by 1 base, and 6 bases separated the two germline ends. Germline V gene lookup returns CDR1 LNHDA and CDR2 SQIVND (reference sequence). CDR3 length: 13 residues. The CDR3 DNA sequence: TGTGCCAGTAGAAGAAGGAACACCGGGGAGCTGTTTTTT. Amino acids: CASRRRNTGELFF.

The chain joins TRBV13 to TRBJ2-5; 7 nucleotides line up with TRBD1. CDR1 and CDR2 from the germline V gene are PRHDT and FYEKMQ (reference sequence). The CDR3 contains 15 residues. J gave up 1 base and V 0 bases, and 2 bases lay outside the gene matches. The CDR3 DNA is TGTGCCAGCAGCTTAGGGACAGGGACCCAAGAGACCCAGTACTTC. Protein product: CASSLGTGTQETQYF.

Here the CDR3 reads CASSVQGQDTQYF. CDR3 bases: TGTGCCAGCAGCGTACAGGGGCAAGATACGCAGTATTTT. The chain joins TRBV9 to TRBJ2-3; the D gene is possibly TRBD1 (6 bases). The germline CDR1 and CDR2 sequences are SGDLS and YYNGEE. The CDR3 has 13 amino acids. Trimming cost V 1 base and J 5 bases, with 8 bases left between them.

This clone appeared a few times. CDR3 sequence: CASSGQGESYNEQFF. For the CDR3, the DNA is TGTGCCAGCAGCGGACAGGGAGAGTCCTACAATGAGCAGTTCTTC. V and J are TRBV13 and TRBJ2-1; 8 bases fit TRBD1. Trimming removed 5 bases from V and 1 base from J; junction bases left unmatched: 4. The CDR3 is 15 residues long. Germline V gives CDR1 PRHDT, CDR2 FYEKMQ (reference sequence).

This chain connects TRBV7-2 to TRBJ2-2; 11 bases match TRBD2. After removal of 5 bases from V and 6 bases from J, the junction contained 5 bases not matched to a gene. There are 15 residues in the CDR3. Germline V lookup: CDR1 SGHTA, CDR2 FQGNSA. The CDR3 loop is CASSPRLAGSGELFF. CDR3 nucleotide sequence: TGTGCCAGCAGCCCCAGACTAGCGGGGTCCGGGGAGCTGTTTTTT.

Comment on this clone: The conserved phenylalanine or tryptophan is not found at the CDR3 terminus, so this likely reflects a read error. The chain combines TRBV29-1 with TRBJ1-2; no clear D. Germline V gene data show CDR1 as SQVTM and CDR2 as ANQGSEA. V lost 7 bases and J lost 0, with 6 bases in between. The CDR3 has 11 amino acids. CDR3 region: CSAGTNYGYTL. CDR3 DNA sequence: TGCAGCGCCGGGACTAACTATGGCTACACCCTC.

This clone came up a few times. The chain joins TRBV5-1 to TRBJ2-7, with D tentatively TRBD1 (6 bases). The germline V and J ends were trimmed by 0 bases and 0 bases, with 7 bases remaining between them. The CDR3 length is 14 residues. Germline V lookup: CDR1 SGHRS, CDR2 YFSETQ. CDR3 region: CASSLAGVSYEQYF. The DNA of the CDR3 is TGCGCCAGCAGCTTGGCAGGGGTCTCCTACGAGCAGTACTTC.

The chain is built from TRBV7-2 and TRBJ1-5; D perhaps matches TRBD1 (5 bases). The CDR3 loop spans 13 amino acids. Trimming shortened V by 1 base and J by 9 bases, and 10 bases separated the two germline ends. The germline V gene encodes CDR1 SGHTA and CDR2 FQGNSA. The CDR3 coding sequence is TGTGCCAGCAGCTTAGGACGGGACTGGCCCCAGCATTTT. It specifies CASSLGRDWPQHF. Filled out from reference TRBV7-2 and TRBJ1-5, the complete variable domain reads GAGVSQSPSNKVTEKGKDVELRCDPISGHTALYWYRQSLGQGLEFLIYFQGNSAPDKSGLPSDRFSAERTGGSVSTLTIQRTQQEDSAVYLCASSLGRDWPQHFGDGTRLSIL.

The chain is built from TRBV29-1 and TRBJ2-3, with D possibly called TRBD1 or TRBD2 (5 bases each). Trimming left V 2 bases short and J 0 bases short, with 12 bases between. Germline loops: CDR1 SQVTM, CDR2 ANQGSEA. This CDR3 comprises 15 residues. The CDR3 DNA reads TGCAGCGTTGAACCACCGGGACGCAGCACAGATACGCAGTATTTT. Protein sequence: CSVEPPGRSTDTQYF.